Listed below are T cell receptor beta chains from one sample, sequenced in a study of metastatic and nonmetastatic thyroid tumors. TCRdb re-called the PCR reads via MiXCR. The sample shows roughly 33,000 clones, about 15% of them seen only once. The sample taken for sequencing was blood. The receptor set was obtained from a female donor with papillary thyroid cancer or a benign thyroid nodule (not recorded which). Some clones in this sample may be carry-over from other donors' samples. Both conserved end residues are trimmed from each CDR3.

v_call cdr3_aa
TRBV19 ASSIRESAEAF
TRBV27 ASSLSRGVLDGYT
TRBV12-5 ASGLVTGVRTEAF
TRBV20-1 SAEGRTEQF
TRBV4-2 ASSAGTGVPGANVLT
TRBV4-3 ASSPSRGSYEQY
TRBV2 ANTQRGYNEQF
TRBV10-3 AISESSGTVPDTQY
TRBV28 ASKSSGRAAEQF
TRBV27 ASRSQGSLF
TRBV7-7 DSSQTGVPTDKQY
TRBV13 ASSQGPGTPRSGDNVLT
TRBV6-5 ASSPSGTSGRGGEQF
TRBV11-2 ASSLTRGGETQY
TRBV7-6 ASSPQSPGDTEAF
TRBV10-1 ATKLGQTTGELF
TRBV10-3 AISPEGQPQH
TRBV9 ASSGRGQLEDTQY
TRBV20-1 SAHTNTEAF
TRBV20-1 SARSQGNTGEPF
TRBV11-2 ASSWGREQY
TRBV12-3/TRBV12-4 ASTTRRASEAF
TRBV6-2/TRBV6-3 ASTDVGTGIYGYT
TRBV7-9 ASSTGHTGELF